The entry that follows covers one T cell receptor (beta chain) sequence. Germline CDR1 SGHTA, CDR2 FQGNSA. V lost 3 bases and J lost 7; bases outside the gene matches: 8. There are 16 residues in the CDR3. The record originates from a study of cytomegalovirus exposure and HLA in healthy donors. Both 60 Vbeta primers and 13 Jbeta primers went into the PCR. In the authors' workflow: In a later analysis, 60 million to 90 million unique TCR beta chains included roughly 11 million shared by two or more donors. The method was immunoSEQ multiplex PCR; TCRdb's version includes in-frame clones alone and lacks a portion of them. Clone size and the V and J calls come from that table; the DNA yielded D and trimming. The data contain approximately 240,000 clones, roughly 90% of them singletons.

The chain carries TRBV7-2 and TRBJ1-4, with 10 bases lining up with TRBD1. The specimen sequenced was PBMCs. The sequence was collected from a young woman in good health and CMV-seronegative. The CDR3 DNA sequence: TGTGCCAGCAGCTTGAGACAGGGGGCCCCGGGTGAAAAACTGTTTTTT. As protein: CASSLRQGAPGEKLFF.